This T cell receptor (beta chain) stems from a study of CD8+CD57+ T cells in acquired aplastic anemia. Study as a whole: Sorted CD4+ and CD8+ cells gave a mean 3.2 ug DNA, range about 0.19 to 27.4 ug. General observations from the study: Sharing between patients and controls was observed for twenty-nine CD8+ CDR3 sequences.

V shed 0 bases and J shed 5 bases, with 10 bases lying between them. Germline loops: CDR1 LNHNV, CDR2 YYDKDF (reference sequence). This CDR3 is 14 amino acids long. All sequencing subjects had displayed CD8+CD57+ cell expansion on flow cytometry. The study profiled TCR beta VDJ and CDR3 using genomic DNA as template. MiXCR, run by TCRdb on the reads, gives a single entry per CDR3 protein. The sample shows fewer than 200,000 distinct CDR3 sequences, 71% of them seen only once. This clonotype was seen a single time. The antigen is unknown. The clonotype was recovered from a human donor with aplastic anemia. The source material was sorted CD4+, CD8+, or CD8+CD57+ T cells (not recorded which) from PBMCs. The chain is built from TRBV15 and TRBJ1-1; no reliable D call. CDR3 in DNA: TGTGCCACCAGCAGAGATTCGACGGGAACTGAAGCTTTCTTT. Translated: CATSRDSTGTEAFF.